The clone carrying this T cell receptor (beta chain) occurred a few times. The antigen is undetermined. The record originates from a study of CD8 T cells in ankylosing spondylitis. Regarding the study as a whole: Clones tied to disease were said to be significantly enriched in matched ankylosing spondylitis synovial fluid.

The CDR3 length is 15 residues. Trimming pared 2 bases from V and 2 bases from J, leaving 10 bases between. TCRdb re-called the 5' RACE reads through MiXCR, storing one row per CDR3 protein. The sample carries over 25,000 distinct CDR3 sequences, around 14% recorded once. What was sequenced was blood. This TCR derives from a male donor with ankylosing spondylitis or in good health (not recorded which). The chain couples TRBV12-3 or TRBV12-4 to TRBJ2-1, with D perhaps being TRBD1 or TRBD2 (5 bases each). The CDR3 DNA follows: TGTGCCAGCAGTTTATCAGGGAGTACCTACAATGAGCAGTTCTTC. Translated: CASSLSGSTYNEQFF.